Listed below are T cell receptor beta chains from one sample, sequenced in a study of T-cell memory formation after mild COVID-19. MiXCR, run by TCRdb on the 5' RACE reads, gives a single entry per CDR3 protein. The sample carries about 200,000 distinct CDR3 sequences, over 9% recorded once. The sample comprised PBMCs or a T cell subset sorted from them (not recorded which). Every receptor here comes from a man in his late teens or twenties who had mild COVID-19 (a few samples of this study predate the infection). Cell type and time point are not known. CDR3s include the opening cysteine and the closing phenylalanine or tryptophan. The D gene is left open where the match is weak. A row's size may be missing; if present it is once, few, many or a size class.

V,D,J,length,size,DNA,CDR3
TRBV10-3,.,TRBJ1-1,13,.,TGTGCCATCAGTGAGTCGTCAATGGAAAAGGGAAGTTTT,CAISESSMEKGSF
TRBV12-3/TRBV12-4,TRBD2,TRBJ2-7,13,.,TGTGCCAGCATGCGGGAGAGCTCCTACGAGCAGTACTTC,CASMRESSYEQYF
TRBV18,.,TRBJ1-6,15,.,TGTGCCAGCTCACTCGGAAACACAAGGGTGGCACCCCTCCACTTT,CASSLGNTRVAPLHF
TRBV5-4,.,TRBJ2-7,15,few,TGTGCCAGCAGCTTGTATAACCCAGGGAGATACGAGCAGTACTTC,CASSLYNPGRYEQYF
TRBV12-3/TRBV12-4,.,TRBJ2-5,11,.,TGTGCCAGCAGTAACCAAGAGACCCAGTACTTC,CASSNQETQYF
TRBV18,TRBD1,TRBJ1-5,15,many,TGTGCCAGCTCAGGGACAGGGGGAGGCAATCAGCCCCAGCATTTT,CASSGTGGGNQPQHF
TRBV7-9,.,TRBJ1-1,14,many,TGTGCCAGCAGCTTTGAAGGAAAGAACACTGAAGCTTTCTTT,CASSFEGKNTEAFF
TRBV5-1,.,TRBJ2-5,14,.,TGCGCCAGCAGCTTCGGATGGACGGAAGAGACCCAGTACTTC,CASSFGWTEETQYF
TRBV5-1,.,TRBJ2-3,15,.,TGCGCCAGCAGCCTTGGGTTTTCGGGGTCCGATACGCAGTATTTT,CASSLGFSGSDTQYF
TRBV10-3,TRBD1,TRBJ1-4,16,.,TGTGCCATCAGTGAGTCGGTCACAGGGGGCCGGGAAAAACTGTTTTTT,CAISESVTGGREKLFF
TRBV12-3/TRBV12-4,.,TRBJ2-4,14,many,TGTGCCAGCAGTTTAGGGGGGGCTAAAAACATTCAGTACTTC,CASSLGGAKNIQYF
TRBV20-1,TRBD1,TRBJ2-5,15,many,TGCAGTGCTAGAGATCCCGGGACAGGGGTTGAGACCCAGTACTTC,CSARDPGTGVETQYF
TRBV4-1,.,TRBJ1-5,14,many,TGCGCCAGCAGCCAAGATCCATGGGATCAGCCCCAGCATTTT,CASSQDPWDQPQHF
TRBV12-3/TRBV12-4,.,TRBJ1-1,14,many,TGTGCCAGCAGGACTAGGATAAGAACAACTGAAGCTTTCTTT,CASRTRIRTTEAFF
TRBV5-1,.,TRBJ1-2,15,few,TGCGCCAGCAGGGACCCCACCAGGGGAATCGGTGGCTACACCTTC,CASRDPTRGIGGYTF
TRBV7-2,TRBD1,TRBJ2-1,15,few,TGTGCCAGCAGTATGGGACAGGGGCGGTACAATGAGCAGTTCTTC,CASSMGQGRYNEQFF
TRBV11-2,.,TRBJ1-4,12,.,TGTGCCAGCAGCTTTGGGGGTGAAAAACTGTTTTTT,CASSFGGEKLFF
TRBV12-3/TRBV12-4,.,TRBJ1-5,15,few,TGTGCCAGCAGTTTAATGGCGGGTCCGAGGCAGCCCCAGCATTTT,CASSLMAGPRQPQHF
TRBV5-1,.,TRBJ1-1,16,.,TGCGCCAGCAGCTCGAGCCCCGTCCGTTTAGACACTGAAGCTTTCTTT,CASSSSPVRLDTEAFF
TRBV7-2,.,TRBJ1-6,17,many,TGTGCCAGCAGCTCAGTCCCGGCCGGGTCCGGCGATTCACCCCTCCACTTT,CASSSVPAGSGDSPLHF
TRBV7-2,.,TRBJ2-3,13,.,TGTGCCAGCAGCGTTCTACCTCCGGATACGCAGTATTTT,CASSVLPPDTQYF
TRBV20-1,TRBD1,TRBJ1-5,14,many,TGCAGTGCTACCCGAACAGGGGTAGTAGGGCCCCAGCATTTT,CSATRTGVVGPQHF
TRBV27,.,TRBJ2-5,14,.,TGTGCCAGCAGTTTATCGGGGAACAAAGAGACCCAGTACTTC,CASSLSGNKETQYF
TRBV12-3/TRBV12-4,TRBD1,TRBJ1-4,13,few,TGTGCCAGCAATAACAGGGGAGGCGAAAAACTGTTTTTT,CASNNRGGEKLFF
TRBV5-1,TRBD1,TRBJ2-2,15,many,TGCGCCAGCAGCCCTCGGACAGGGAACACCGGGGAGCTGTTTTTT,CASSPRTGNTGELFF
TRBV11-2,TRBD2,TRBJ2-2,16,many,TGTGCCAGCAGCTTAAGAAGCGGGGGAGCCACCGGGGAGCTGTTTTTT,CASSLRSGGATGELFF
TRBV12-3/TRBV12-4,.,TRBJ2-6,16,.,TGTGCCAGCAGTTTAGTGTGGGGGCGTGGGGCCAACGTCCTGACTTTC,CASSLVWGRGANVLTF
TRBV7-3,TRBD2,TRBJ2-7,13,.,TGTGCCAGCAGCTTACTAGCGGGGGGCGAGCAGTACTTC,CASSLLAGGEQYF
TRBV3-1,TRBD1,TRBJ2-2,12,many,TGTGCCACACAGGGGGCAGGCGGGGAGCTGTTTTTT,CATQGAGGELFF
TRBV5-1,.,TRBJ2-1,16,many,TGCGCCAGCAGCTCCCCGGTGGGAGTCTATTCTCTTGAGCAGTTCTTC,CASSSPVGVYSLEQFF
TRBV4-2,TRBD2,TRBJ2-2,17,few,TGTGCCAGCAGCCAGGTGGGACTAGCGGGAGCATCCGGGGAGCTGTTTTTT,CASSQVGLAGASGELFF
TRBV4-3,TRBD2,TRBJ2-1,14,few,TGCGCCAGCAGCCAAAACGAGCGGGGGGACGAGCAGTTCTTC,CASSQNERGDEQFF
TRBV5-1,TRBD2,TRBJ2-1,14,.,TGCGCCAGCAGCTCTGCGGGGGTGGTCTATGAGCAGTTCTTC,CASSSAGVVYEQFF
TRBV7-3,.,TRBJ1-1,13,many,TGTGCCAGCAGCCCCGGCCTGAACACTGAAGCTTTCTTT,CASSPGLNTEAFF
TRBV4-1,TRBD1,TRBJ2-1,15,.,TGCGCCAGCGAACCCGGACAGGGGGCATGGAATGAGCAGTTCTTC,CASEPGQGAWNEQFF
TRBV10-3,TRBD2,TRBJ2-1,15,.,TGTGCCATCAGTGCTGGCCAGCGGGGGAGAAATGAGCAGTTCTTC,CAISAGQRGRNEQFF
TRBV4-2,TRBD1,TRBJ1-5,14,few,TGTGCCAGCAGTCCCACCCAGGGGGCTCAGCCCCAGCATTTT,CASSPTQGAQPQHF
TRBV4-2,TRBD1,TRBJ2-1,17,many,TGTGCCAGCAGCCGCTACTTGGGACAGGGGACCTACAATGAGCAGTTCTTC,CASSRYLGQGTYNEQFF
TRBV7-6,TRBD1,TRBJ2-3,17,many,TGTGCCAGCAGCTCCCCCAGAGGGGGCGGAATAGTAGATACGCAGTATTTT,CASSSPRGGGIVDTQYF